The present entry profiles one T cell receptor (beta chain) with its context. Its antigen remains unknown. The entry originates in a study of response to subunit inactivated influenza vaccine. Via MiXCR, TCRdb re-called the RT-PCR reads, giving one row per CDR3 protein. The top ten hold around 9.9% of the sample, which has hundreds of thousands of distinct CDR3 sequences, 15% to 20% seen once. General study results and limits: The authors proposed limited new T cell recruitment per seasonal influenza vaccination.

This clonotype was sampled from a man in his forties or fifties who received an inactivated influenza vaccine. The sequencing here drew on PBMCs from blood, taken 5 days after vaccination.

CDR3 residues: CASSLDNRGGPLQETQYF. In nucleotides, the CDR3 is TGTGCCAGCAGCTTAGACAACCGTGGCGGTCCACTACAAGAGACCCAGTACTTC. The chain carries TRBV11-2 and TRBJ2-5; D is undetermined. The CDR3 runs to 18 residues. In germline, CDR1 is SGHAT, CDR2 FQNNGV. The V end was cut by 0 bases, the J end by 2 bases, with 19 bases between. The complete variable domain, with remaining parts taken from reference TRBV11-2 and TRBJ2-5, reads EAGVAQSPRYKIIEKRQSVAFWCNPISGHATLYWYQQILGQGPKLLIQFQNNGVVDDSQLPKDRFSAERLKGVDSTLKIQPAKLEDSAVYLCASSLDNRGGPLQETQYFGPGTRLLVL.